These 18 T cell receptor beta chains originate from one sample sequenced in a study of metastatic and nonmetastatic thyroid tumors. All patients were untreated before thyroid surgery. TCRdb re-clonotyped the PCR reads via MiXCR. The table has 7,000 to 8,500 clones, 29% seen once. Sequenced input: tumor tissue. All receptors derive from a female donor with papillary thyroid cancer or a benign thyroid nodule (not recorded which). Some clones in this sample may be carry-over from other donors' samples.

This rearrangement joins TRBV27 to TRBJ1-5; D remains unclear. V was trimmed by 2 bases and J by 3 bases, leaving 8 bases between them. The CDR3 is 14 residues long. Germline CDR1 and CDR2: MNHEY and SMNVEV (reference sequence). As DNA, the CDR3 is TGTGCCAGCAGTTTAAACGGGAACAATCAGCCCCAGCATTTT. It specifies CASSLNGNNQPQHF.

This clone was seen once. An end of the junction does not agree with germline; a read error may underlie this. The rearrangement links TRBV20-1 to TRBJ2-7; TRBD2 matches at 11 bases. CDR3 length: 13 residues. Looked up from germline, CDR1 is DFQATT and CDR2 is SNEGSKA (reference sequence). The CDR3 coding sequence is TGCAGTGCTACAGGACTAGCGGGTTACGAGCAGCACTTC. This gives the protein CSATGLAGYEQHF.

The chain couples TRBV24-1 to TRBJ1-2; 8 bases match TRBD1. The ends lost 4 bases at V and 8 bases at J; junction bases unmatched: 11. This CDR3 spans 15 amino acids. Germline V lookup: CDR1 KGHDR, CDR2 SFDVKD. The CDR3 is CATSDPGQGEGGYTF. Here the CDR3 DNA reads TGTGCCACCAGTGACCCCGGACAGGGTGAAGGCGGCTACACCTTC.

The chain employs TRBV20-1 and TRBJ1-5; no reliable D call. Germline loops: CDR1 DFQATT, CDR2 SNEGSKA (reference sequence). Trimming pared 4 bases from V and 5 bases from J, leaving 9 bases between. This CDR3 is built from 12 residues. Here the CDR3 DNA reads TGCAGTGCTAACCCGGGTGATCAGCCCCAGCATTTT. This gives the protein CSANPGDQPQHF.

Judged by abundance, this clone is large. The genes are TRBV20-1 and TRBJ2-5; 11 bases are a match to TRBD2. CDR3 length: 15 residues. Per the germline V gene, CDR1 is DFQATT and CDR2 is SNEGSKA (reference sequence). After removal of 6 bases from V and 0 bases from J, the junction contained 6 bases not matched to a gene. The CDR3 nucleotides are TGCAGTGCCCCCGGGACTAGCGGCCACCAAGAGACCCAGTACTTC. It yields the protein CSAPGTSGHQETQYF.

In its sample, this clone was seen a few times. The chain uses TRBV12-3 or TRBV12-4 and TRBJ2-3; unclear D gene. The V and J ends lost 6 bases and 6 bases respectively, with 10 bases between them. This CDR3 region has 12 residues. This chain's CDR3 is CASSRGGDTQYF. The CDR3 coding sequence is TGTGCCAGCAGCCGAGGTGGGGATACGCAGTATTTT.

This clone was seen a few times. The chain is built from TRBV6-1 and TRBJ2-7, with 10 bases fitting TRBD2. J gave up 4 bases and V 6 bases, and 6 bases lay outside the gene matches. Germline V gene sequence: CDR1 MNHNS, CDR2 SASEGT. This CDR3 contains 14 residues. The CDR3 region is CASRYSGRSYEQYF. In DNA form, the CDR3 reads TGTGCCAGCAGGTATAGCGGGAGGTCTTACGAGCAGTACTTC.

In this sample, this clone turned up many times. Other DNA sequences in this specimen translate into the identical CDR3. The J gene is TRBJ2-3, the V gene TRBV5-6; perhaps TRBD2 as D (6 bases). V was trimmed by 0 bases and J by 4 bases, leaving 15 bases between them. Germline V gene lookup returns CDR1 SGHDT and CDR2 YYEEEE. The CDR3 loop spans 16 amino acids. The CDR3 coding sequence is TGTGCCAGCAGCTTGGTTGGGACTTTGATGCCAGATACGCAGTATTTT. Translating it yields CASSLVGTLMPDTQYF.

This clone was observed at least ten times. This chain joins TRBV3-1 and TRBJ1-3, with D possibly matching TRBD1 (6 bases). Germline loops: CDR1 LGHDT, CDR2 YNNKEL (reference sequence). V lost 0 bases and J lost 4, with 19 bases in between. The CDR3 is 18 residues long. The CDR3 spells CASSQESQGRERGNTIYF. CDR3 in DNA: TGTGCCAGCAGCCAAGAGTCGCAGGGGCGAGAAAGGGGAAACACCATATATTTT. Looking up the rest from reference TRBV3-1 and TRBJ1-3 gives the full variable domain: DTAVSQTPKYLVTQMGNDKSIKCEQNLGHDTMYWYKQDSKKFLKIMFSYNNKELIINETVPNRFSPKSPDKAHLNLHINSLELGDSAVYFCASSQESQGRERGNTIYFGEGSWLTVV.

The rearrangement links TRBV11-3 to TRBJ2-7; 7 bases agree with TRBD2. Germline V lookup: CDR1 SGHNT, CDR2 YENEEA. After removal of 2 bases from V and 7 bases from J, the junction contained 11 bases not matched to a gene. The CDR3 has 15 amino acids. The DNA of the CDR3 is TGTGCCAGCAGCTTACGCTTCGCGGGAGAGGGGGAGCAGTACTTC. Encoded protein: CASSLRFAGEGEQYF.

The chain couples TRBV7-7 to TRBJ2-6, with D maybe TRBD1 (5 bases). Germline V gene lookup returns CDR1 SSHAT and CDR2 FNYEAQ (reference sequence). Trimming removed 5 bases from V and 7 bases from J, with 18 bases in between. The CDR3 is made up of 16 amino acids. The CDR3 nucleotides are TGTGCCAGCAGCCCCGGACAAGCCTCTGTTGCCAACGTCCTGACTTTC. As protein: CASSPGQASVANVLTF.

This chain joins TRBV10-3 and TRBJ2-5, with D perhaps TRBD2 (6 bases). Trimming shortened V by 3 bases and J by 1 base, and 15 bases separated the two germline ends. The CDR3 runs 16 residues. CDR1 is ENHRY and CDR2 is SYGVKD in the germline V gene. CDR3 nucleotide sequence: TGTGCCATCAGTGACCTGCTGAGAGCGGGCCAAGAGACCCAGTACTTC. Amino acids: CAISDLLRAGQETQYF.

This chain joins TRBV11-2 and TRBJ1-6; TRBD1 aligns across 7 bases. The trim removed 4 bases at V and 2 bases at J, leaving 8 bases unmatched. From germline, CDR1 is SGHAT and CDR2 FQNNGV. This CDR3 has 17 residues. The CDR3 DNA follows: TGTGCCAGCAGCTCCGACAGGGCTTTAACCTATAATTCACCCCTCCACTTT. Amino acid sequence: CASSSDRALTYNSPLHF.

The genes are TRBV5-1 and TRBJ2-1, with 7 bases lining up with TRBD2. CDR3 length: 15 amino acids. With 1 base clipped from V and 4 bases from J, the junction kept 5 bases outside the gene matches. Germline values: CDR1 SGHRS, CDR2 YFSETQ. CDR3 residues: CASSLISGYYNEQFF. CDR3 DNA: TGCGCCAGCAGCTTGATTAGCGGGTATTACAATGAGCAGTTCTTC.

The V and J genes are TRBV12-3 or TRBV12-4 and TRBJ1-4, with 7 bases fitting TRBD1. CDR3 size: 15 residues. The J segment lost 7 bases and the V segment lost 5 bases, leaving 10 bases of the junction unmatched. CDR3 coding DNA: TGTGCCAGCAGTGAAGGGGGAGGGGGCGGTGAAAAACTGTTTTTT. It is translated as CASSEGGGGGEKLFF.

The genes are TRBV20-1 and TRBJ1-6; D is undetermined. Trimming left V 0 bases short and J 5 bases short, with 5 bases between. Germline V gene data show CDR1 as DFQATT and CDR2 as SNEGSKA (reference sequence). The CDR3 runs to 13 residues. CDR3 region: CSARDLNNSPLHF. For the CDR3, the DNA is TGCAGTGCTAGAGATCTTAATAATTCACCCCTCCACTTT.

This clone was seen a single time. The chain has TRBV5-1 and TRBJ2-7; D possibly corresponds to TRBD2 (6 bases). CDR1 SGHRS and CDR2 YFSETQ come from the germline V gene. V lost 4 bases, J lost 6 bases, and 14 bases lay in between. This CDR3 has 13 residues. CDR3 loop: CASSGAGRGEQYF. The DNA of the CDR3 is TGCGCCAGCAGCGGCGCGGGACGTGGCGAGCAGTACTTC. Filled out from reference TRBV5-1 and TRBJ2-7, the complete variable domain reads KAGVTQTPRYLIKTRGQQVTLSCSPISGHRSVSWYQQTPGQGLQFLFEYFSETQRNKGNFPGRFSGRQFSNSRSEMNVSTLELGDSALYLCASSGAGRGEQYFGPGTRLTVT.

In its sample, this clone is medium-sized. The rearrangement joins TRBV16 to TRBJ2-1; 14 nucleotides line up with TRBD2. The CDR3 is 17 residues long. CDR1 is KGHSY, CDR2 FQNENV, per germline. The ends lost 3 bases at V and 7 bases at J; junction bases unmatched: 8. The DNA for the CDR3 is TGTGCCAGCAGCCACCTAGAGGGACTAGCGGGAGAGAATGAGCAGTTCTTC. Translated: CASSHLEGLAGENEQFF. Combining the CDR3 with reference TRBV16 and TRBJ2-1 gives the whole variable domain GEEVAQTPKHLVRGEGQKAKLYCAPIKGHSYVFWYQQVLKNEFKFLISFQNENVFDETGMPKERFSAKCLPNSPCSLEIQATKLEDSAVYFCASSHLEGLAGENEQFFGPGTRLTVL.